The 2 T cell receptor beta chains below were found in one sample sequenced in a study of cytomegalovirus exposure and HLA in healthy donors. Clones were sequenced by immunoSEQ multiplex PCR, and TCRdb holds only the in-frame ones, with some missing. The sample includes 350,000 or so clones, about nine tenths of them seen just once. Specimen: PBMCs. All receptors derive from a woman aged 18-29 years in good health and CMV-seronegative.

The genes are TRBV7-9 and TRBJ2-2; D not certain. Trimming stripped 8 bases from V and 5 bases from J, with 12 bases between. CDR3 size: 13 residues. CDR1 is SEHNR and CDR2 is FQNEAQ in the germline V gene (reference sequence). CDR3 DNA: TGTGCCAGCCCCTACAGATATACCGGGGAGCTGTTTTTT. The encoded protein is CASPYRYTGELFF.

The chain links TRBV28 to TRBJ1-1, with 9 bases that match TRBD1. Losses at the gene ends were 7 bases for V and 5 bases for J; bases not matched to a gene: 11. The CDR3 runs 15 residues. Germline CDR1 reads MDHEN; CDR2 reads SYDVKM. CDR3 region: CASTIYRGRGTEAFF. The CDR3 DNA is TGTGCCAGCACCATCTACAGGGGGCGCGGGACTGAAGCTTTCTTT.